These 7 T cell receptor beta chains share one sample of origin, sequenced in a study of spatial heterogeneity in lung cancer. Time point meaning: sample taken at primary tumor resection. In each case, whole RNA from tumor, nontumor lung or frozen PBMC was sequenced unsorted. MiXCR was run by TCRdb on the 5' RACE reads, yielding one entry per CDR3 protein. The table records approximately 90,000 distinct CDR3 sequences, roughly 9.5% of them present only once. The sequenced sample was PBMCs, obtained at surgery. The receptors originated from a male donor with early-stage non-small cell lung cancer.

This clonotype was picked up many times. The gene calls are TRBV29-1 and TRBJ2-1, with 10 bases that match TRBD2. The germline V gene has CDR1 SQVTM and CDR2 ANQGSEA. The CDR3 length is 16 residues. The trim removed 6 bases at V and 0 bases at J, leaving 8 bases unmatched. CDR3 loop: CSVVFRLAGSYNEQFF. In nucleotides, the CDR3 is TGCAGCGTAGTCTTCAGACTAGCGGGCTCCTACAATGAGCAGTTCTTC.

Many counts were recorded for this clonotype. V is TRBV3-1 and J is TRBJ1-2; D is unclear. From germline, CDR1 is LGHDT and CDR2 YNNKEL (reference sequence). CDR3 length: 13 residues. The V end lost 0 bases, the J end lost 5 bases, and 7 bases lay between the germline ends. In DNA, the CDR3 is TGTGCCAGCAGCCAAGAGGAGAGATATGGCTACACCTTC. Protein product: CASSQEERYGYTF.

This clonotype was observed a handful of times. Here the CDR3 DNA reads TGCGCCAGCAGTGCTAGCGGGAGCACAGATACGCAGTATTTT. Translated: CASSASGSTDTQYF. The chain combines TRBV10-2 with TRBJ2-3; the match to TRBD2 covers 8 bases. The CDR3 is made up of 14 amino acids. Trimming cost V 4 bases and J 0 bases; bases outside gene matches: 0. The germline CDR1 and CDR2 sequences are WSHSY and SAAADI.

This rearrangement joins TRBV6-2 or TRBV6-3 to TRBJ2-3, with TRBD2 matching 13 bases. Trimming at V came to 2 bases and at J to 5 bases, leaving 7 bases not matched to a gene. The CDR3 covers 17 residues. From germline, CDR1 is MNHEY and CDR2 SVGEGT. CDR3 sequence (DNA): TGTGCCAGCAGTTACACTAGCGGGGGGGCTGCGAGAGATACGCAGTATTTT. It yields the protein CASSYTSGGAARDTQYF.

This clonotype was picked up many times. This chain joins TRBV27 and TRBJ2-3; D is possibly TRBD1 (5 bases). Germline V gene data show CDR1 as MNHEY and CDR2 as SMNVEV (reference sequence). The CDR3 is 14 amino acids. V lost 3 bases and J lost 2, with 9 bases in between. The DNA for the CDR3 is TGTGCCAGCAGTTTTACAGGAACCACAGATACGCAGTATTTT. It is translated as CASSFTGTTDTQYF.

The DNA for the CDR3 is TGTGCCAGCAGTTTCCTGACAGGGGGCATCGGGGAGCTGTTTTTT. Translated, it gives CASSFLTGGIGELFF. The chain couples TRBV12-3 or TRBV12-4 to TRBJ2-2; 10 nucleotides line up with TRBD1. After removal of 3 bases from V and 7 bases from J, the junction contained 5 bases not matched to a gene. The CDR3 contains 15 residues.

The chain employs TRBV29-1 and TRBJ2-1; the D gene is possibly TRBD2 (5 bases). Per germline, CDR1 SQVTM and CDR2 ANQGSEA. Trimming stripped 7 bases from V and 1 base from J, with 20 bases between. This CDR3 is built from 16 residues. The CDR3 sequence: CSAPRPRAASYNEQFF. The CDR3 DNA is TGCAGCGCCCCCAGACCCAGAGCGGCTTCCTACAATGAGCAGTTCTTC.